These 27 T cell receptor beta chains were sequenced from one sample in a study of regulatory T cells in long-lasting Graves disease. Arm-PCR of CDR3 regions and iRepertoire HTBI primers were the basis on which TCR beta libraries were built. From the multiplex PCR reads, TCRdb called clonotypes with MiXCR, one entry per CDR3 protein. Of around 420,000 distinct CDR3 sequences in the sample, around a sixth were seen once. The time point is: newly diagnosed GD, antithyroid drugs for less than 3 months. Extracted PBMC RNA gave rise to the TCR library. The sequencing used peripheral blood mononuclear cells (PBMCs), collected at new diagnosis, from a patient treated with antithyroid drugs. The source is a female donor with Graves disease.

V gene TRBV2 combines with J gene TRBJ2-6; possible D gene TRBD2, 5 bases. There are 16 residues in the CDR3. CDR1 and CDR2 (germline): SNHLY, FYNNEI. Trimming removed 2 bases from V and 0 bases from J, with 8 bases in between. CDR3 sequence (DNA): TGTGCCAGCAGTGAATCCCGGGACTCTGGGGCCAACGTCCTGACTTTC. Residues: CASSESRDSGANVLTF.

This clonotype was seen ten or more times. V usage is TRBV3-1 and J usage is TRBJ2-7; D remains unclear. Germline CDR1 LGHDT, CDR2 YNNKEL (reference sequence). With 1 base removed from V and 4 bases from J, the gap between germline ends came to 11 bases. CDR3 length: 14 amino acids. The CDR3 nucleotides read TGTGCCAGCAGCCAAGGAGTCGGGTGGTACGAGCAGTACTTC. This sequence encodes CASSQGVGWYEQYF.

This clonotype was detected once. V and J are TRBV5-1 and TRBJ2-7; weak D call: TRBD2 (5 bases). The germline V gene encodes CDR1 SGHRS and CDR2 YFSETQ. The V end was cut by 1 base, the J end by 0 bases, with 8 bases between. CDR3 length: 14 amino acids. The CDR3: CASSLRRGSYEQYF. The CDR3 DNA reads as TGCGCCAGCAGCTTGCGACGGGGCTCCTACGAGCAGTACTTC.

This chain joins TRBV7-9 and TRBJ2-3, with D perhaps assigned TRBD1 or TRBD2 (5 bases each). Deletions cut 5 bases from V and 5 bases from J, with 17 bases between. Germline CDR1 reads SEHNR; CDR2 reads FQNEAQ (reference sequence). There are 15 residues in the CDR3. CDR3 sequence reads: CASSRGTSTRDTQYF. CDR3 in DNA: TGTGCCAGCAGCCGAGGGACGTCCACCCGAGATACGCAGTATTTT.

This clonotype was seen more than once but under ten times. CDR3 residues: CASSLGGEFGLAGGSYNEQFF. CDR3 nucleotide sequence: TGTGCCAGCAGCTTAGGGGGCGAATTTGGACTAGCGGGAGGATCCTACAATGAGCAGTTCTTC. The gene calls are TRBV7-2 and TRBJ2-1, with 14 bases fitting TRBD2. V dropped 1 base and J dropped 1; count of bases not matched to a gene: 12. The CDR3 length is 21 residues. Germline V lookup: CDR1 SGHTA, CDR2 FQGNSA. Supplemented by reference TRBV7-2 and TRBJ2-1, the full variable domain reads GAGVSQSPSNKVTEKGKDVELRCDPISGHTALYWYRQSLGQGLEFLIYFQGNSAPDKSGLPSDRFSAERTGGSVSTLTIQRTQQEDSAVYLCASSLGGEFGLAGGSYNEQFFGPGTRLTVL.

This clonotype was seen repeatedly, ten times or more. This chain uses TRBV29-1 with TRBJ2-1, with D perhaps TRBD2 (5 bases). The V gene's germline CDR1 is SQVTM and CDR2 ANQGSEA. This CDR3 is built from 14 residues. V lost 1 base and J lost 4, with 11 bases in between. In nucleotides, the CDR3 is TGCAGCGTTGAAGTAAGCGGTCAATACAATGAGCAGTTCTTC. Protein sequence: CSVEVSGQYNEQFF.

This clonotype was picked up many times. The CDR3 DNA follows: TGCGCCAGCAGCTCCCTGGCAGTACCCCATGGCCACAATGAGCAGTTCTTC. It is translated as CASSSLAVPHGHNEQFF. The rearrangement links TRBV5-1 to TRBJ2-1; D is unresolved. Trimming took off 3 bases at V and 5 bases at J, with 21 bases between the two ends. The CDR3 totals 17 residues. The germline V gene encodes CDR1 SGHRS and CDR2 YFSETQ. The entire variable domain, with the rest obtained from reference TRBV5-1 and TRBJ2-1, is as follows: KAGVTQTPRYLIKTRGQQVTLSCSPISGHRSVSWYQQTPGQGLQFLFEYFSETQRNKGNFPGRFSGRQFSNSRSEMNVSTLELGDSALYLCASSSLAVPHGHNEQFFGPGTRLTVL.

At least ten counts were recorded for this clonotype. The chain carries TRBV2 and TRBJ1-1, with a tentative D call TRBD1 (5 bases). The CDR3 is 16 residues long. Germline V gene data show CDR1 as SNHLY and CDR2 as FYNNEI. Trimming took 3 bases from V and 8 from J, leaving 22 bases between them. The CDR3 is CASSDGAGRNGPEAFF. CDR3 DNA: TGTGCCAGCAGTGACGGGGCAGGGAGGAACGGGCCCGAAGCTTTCTTT.

This clonotype occurred many times. The chain joins TRBV3-1 to TRBJ2-3, with D possibly being TRBD1 (5 bases). V lost 4 bases to trimming and J lost 4 bases, with 18 bases between them. Germline V gives CDR1 LGHDT, CDR2 YNNKEL (reference sequence). This CDR3 has 16 amino acids. In DNA form, the CDR3 reads TGTGCCAGCAGCCGTGAGAGGAGACAGTGGGCAGATACGCAGTATTTT. It is translated as CASSRERRQWADTQYF.

This clonotype has at least ten counts. The chain links TRBV6-1 to TRBJ1-5; D gene uncertain. This CDR3 contains 18 residues. V was cut by 6 bases and J by 3 bases, with 24 bases left in between. Germline CDR1 is MNHNS and CDR2 is SASEGT. CDR3 DNA sequence: TGTGCCAGCAGCTCCTCTGGAGGGCGGATTGTGAACAATCAGCCCCAGCATTTT. Amino acids: CASSSSGGRIVNNQPQHF.

This rearrangement joins TRBV28 to TRBJ1-5, with a tentative D call TRBD1 (6 bases). The CDR3 is 14 residues long. CDR1 is MDHEN, CDR2 SYDVKM, per germline. Trimming removed 6 bases from V and 2 bases from J, with 11 bases in between. The CDR3 loop is CASRGGGGNQPQHF. CDR3 sequence (DNA): TGTGCCAGCAGGGGGGGGGGCGGCAATCAGCCCCAGCATTTT. Looking up the rest from reference TRBV28 and TRBJ1-5 gives the full variable domain: DVKVTQSSRYLVKRTGEKVFLECVQDMDHENMFWYRQDPGLGLRLIYFSYDVKMKEKGDIPEGYSVSREKKERFSLILESASTNQTSMYLCASRGGGGNQPQHFGDGTRLSIL.

In its sample, this clonotype was seen many times. V usage is TRBV3-1 and J usage is TRBJ1-2; 7 positions match TRBD1. The CDR3 is 14 amino acids. V trimming: 0 bases; J trimming: 6 bases; junction bases outside the gene matches: 4. Per germline, CDR1 LGHDT and CDR2 YNNKEL (reference sequence). The CDR3 coding sequence is TGTGCCAGCAGCCAAGATGCAGGGGGGAATGGCTACACCTTC. Encoded protein: CASSQDAGGNGYTF. Combining the CDR3 with reference TRBV3-1 and TRBJ1-2 gives the whole variable domain DTAVSQTPKYLVTQMGNDKSIKCEQNLGHDTMYWYKQDSKKFLKIMFSYNNKELIINETVPNRFSPKSPDKAHLNLHINSLELGDSAVYFCASSQDAGGNGYTFGSGTRLTVV.

This rearrangement joins TRBV20-1 to TRBJ1-2; D perhaps matches TRBD1 (6 bases). The V end was cut by 5 bases, the J end by 7 bases, with 20 bases between. The germline gives CDR1 DFQATT, CDR2 SNEGSKA (reference sequence). CDR3 length: 14 amino acids. CDR3 nucleotide sequence: TGCAGTGCTGAGAGACAGGTGGGGCCCGTTGGCTACACCTTC. Translating it yields CSAERQVGPVGYTF.

This clonotype was observed once. The chain joins TRBV28 to TRBJ2-7, with 12 positions matching TRBD2. This CDR3 is built from 14 residues. J gave up 2 bases and V 8 bases, and 4 bases lay outside the gene matches. Germline V gene data show CDR1 as MDHEN and CDR2 as SYDVKM. The DNA of the CDR3 is TGTGCCAGCTCGACTAGCGGGAGCGCCTACGAGCAGTACTTC. Residues: CASSTSGSAYEQYF.

This clonotype was counted at least ten times. The genes are TRBV5-1 and TRBJ1-6; TRBD1 matches at 8 bases. Germline V CDR1 and CDR2: SGHRS, YFSETQ. Trimming at V came to 0 bases and at J to 6 bases, leaving 2 bases not matched to a gene. This CDR3 has 15 amino acids. CDR3 coding DNA: TGCGCCAGCAGCTTGGCCGACAGGGGTAATTCACCCCTCCACTTT. Amino acid sequence: CASSLADRGNSPLHF.

The chain links TRBV10-3 to TRBJ2-1; 10 bases fit TRBD2. The CDR3 extends over 15 amino acids. Per germline, CDR1 ENHRY and CDR2 SYGVKD. Trimming cost V 7 bases and J 7 bases; bases outside gene matches: 10. DNA for the CDR3: TGTGCCATCACCGCGCAGCGGGAGGGAGGGAATGAGCAGTTCTTC. Translation: CAITAQREGGNEQFF.

This clonotype has ten or more counts. V gene TRBV3-1 combines with J gene TRBJ1-5; 8 bases fit TRBD1. The germline V gene encodes CDR1 LGHDT and CDR2 YNNKEL (reference sequence). V lost 4 bases to trimming and J lost 2 bases; unmatched junction nucleotides: 7. The CDR3 contains 16 residues. The CDR3 is CASSPQGALGNQPQHF. The CDR3 coding sequence is TGTGCCAGCAGCCCTCAGGGGGCGCTTGGCAATCAGCCCCAGCATTTT.

This clonotype was counted many times. The chain recombines TRBV9 with TRBJ2-5; 7 bases are a match to TRBD1. Germline V gene data show CDR1 as SGDLS and CDR2 as YYNGEE. The CDR3 covers 15 residues. V was pared by 3 bases and J by 4 bases, with 9 bases of the junction left unmatched. For the CDR3, the DNA is TGTGCCAGCAGCGGATCGGGACAGATCCGAGAGACCCAGTACTTC. Its protein is CASSGSGQIRETQYF.

Here the CDR3 DNA reads TGTGCCAGCAGTGATAAGCAGGGTAAAGATGAGCAGTTCTTC. As protein: CASSDKQGKDEQFF. The rearrangement joins TRBV6-1 to TRBJ2-5; maybe TRBD1 (5 bases). The closer fit of TRBJ2-1 to the DNA end suggests the J call may be wrong. The CDR3 has 14 amino acids. Germline assignment: CDR1 MNHNS and CDR2 SASEGT.

A note on this clonotype: A much larger clone differs by one base, so this may be a read error. This rearrangement joins TRBV11-2 to TRBJ2-3; 10 bases align to TRBD2. The CDR3 is made up of 16 amino acids. V trimming: 8 bases; J trimming: 1 base; junction bases outside the gene matches: 9. Germline V gives CDR1 SGHAT, CDR2 FQNNGV. The CDR3 DNA follows: TGTGCCAGCGGCTCATCTAGCGGGAGTGGCACAGATACGCAGTATTTT. Translating gives CASGSSSGSGTDTQYF.

Points on this clonotype: The junction departs from the called germline gene at one end, perhaps through a read error. This chain connects TRBV3-1 to TRBJ1-5; D gene ambiguous. The CDR3 sequence is 15 residues long. Germline V CDR1 and CDR2: LGHDT, YNNKEL (reference sequence). This chain's CDR3 is CASSQEANSNRPQHF. The CDR3 DNA reads as TGTGCCAGCAGCCAAGAGGCAAATAGCAATCGGCCCCAGCATTTT.

At least ten counts were recorded for this clonotype. This chain uses TRBV6-2 or TRBV6-3 with TRBJ2-7; TRBD1 agrees at 8 bases. Trimming at V came to 2 bases and at J to 3 bases, leaving 6 bases not matched to a gene. In germline, CDR1 is MNHEY, CDR2 SVGEGT. The CDR3 loop spans 15 amino acids. Here the CDR3 reads CASSYAGQDYYEQYF. The DNA of the CDR3 is TGTGCCAGCAGTTACGCGGGACAGGACTACTACGAGCAGTACTTC.

This clonotype was picked up many times. The CDR3 region is CASSPSTGTLYEQYF. In nucleotides, the CDR3 is TGTGCCAGCTCACCGAGTACCGGGACGCTCTACGAGCAGTACTTC. The V gene is TRBV18, the J gene TRBJ2-7; D may correspond to TRBD1 or TRBD2 (5 bases each). Trimming removed 3 bases at V and 3 bases at J, with 15 bases between. The CDR3 runs 15 residues. CDR1 KGHSH and CDR2 LQKENI come from the germline V gene.

The chain is built from TRBV19 and TRBJ1-5; 10 positions match TRBD1. Germline CDR1 and CDR2: LNHDA and SQIVND (reference sequence). This CDR3 is 15 amino acids long. V lost 3 bases, J lost 4 bases, and 3 bases stayed unmatched. CDR3 DNA: TGTGCCAGTAGTATCCCGGGACAGGGGAATCAGCCCCAGCATTTT. Translation: CASSIPGQGNQPQHF.

Ten or more counts support this clonotype. This chain uses TRBV7-2 with TRBJ1-1, with D perhaps matching TRBD1 (6 bases). The CDR3 contains 15 residues. Trimming removed 2 bases at V and 5 bases at J, with 15 bases between. Germline-derived CDR1 and CDR2 are SGHTA and FQGNSA. CDR3 bases: TGTGCCAGCAGCTTAAAATTTGGGGGGCAAACTGAAGCTTTCTTT. This translates into CASSLKFGGQTEAFF. Full variable domain (outside the CDR3, taken from reference TRBV7-2 and TRBJ1-1): GAGVSQSPSNKVTEKGKDVELRCDPISGHTALYWYRQSLGQGLEFLIYFQGNSAPDKSGLPSDRFSAERTGGSVSTLTIQRTQQEDSAVYLCASSLKFGGQTEAFFGQGTRLTVV.

The sample holds a few counts of this clonotype. One base away lies a much larger clone, so this may be a sequencing read error. The chain recombines TRBV7-2 with TRBJ2-1; D not certain. V was shortened by 1 base and J by 10 bases, with 8 bases between the two germline ends. CDR3 length equals 12 residues. The germline CDR1 and CDR2 sequences are SGHTA and FQGNSA. The CDR3 loop is CASSLVYYEQFF. In DNA form, the CDR3 reads TGTGCCAGCAGCTTAGTATACTACGAGCAGTTCTTC.

This clonotype has a handful of counts. V and J are TRBV27 and TRBJ1-4; the D gene is possibly TRBD1 (5 bases). The CDR3 length is 16 residues. Trimming cost V 8 bases and J 2 bases, with 18 bases left between them. The germline V gene has CDR1 MNHEY and CDR2 SMNVEV (reference sequence). As DNA, the CDR3 is TGTGCCAGCGCTCGAAAAGGGGCCTGGACTAATGAAAAACTGTTTTTT. Translating gives CASARKGAWTNEKLFF.